This TCR beta chain came from a study of beta chain features in type 1 diabetes. The wider study: The study examined around 98,000,000 sorted cells across all samples. Broader study findings: All four CD4+ subsets of Type 1 diabetes patients contained TCRB CDR3s that were moderately but significantly shorter. Researchers reported that naive, central memory and Treg TCRB repertoires appeared more similar in patients than in healthy donors. Sequencing used cDNA, and cells with high TCR expression could therefore be over-represented.

V was trimmed by 4 bases and J by 4 bases, leaving 10 bases between them. Germline CDR1 reads SEHNR; CDR2 reads FQNEAQ (reference sequence). The CDR3 is 14 residues long. As concerns this clone: The antigen is undetermined.

cDNA synthesis used the whole RNA isolate, giving expressed TCRB sequences. Only in-frame clones appear in the TCRdb table, and some are missing; sequencing was by immunoSEQ multiplex PCR. Here the sample spans 250,000 to 300,000 clones, 13% to 15% being singletons. CD4+ naive, central memory, regulatory and stem cell-like memory subsets were isolated by sorting on CD45RO/CCR7/CD25/CD127/CD95/CD27. The V gene is TRBV7-9, the J gene TRBJ1-4; D possibly corresponds to TRBD1 (5 bases). Sequences were obtained from naive CD4+ T cells from blood. The clonotype originates from a man aged 30 to 45 with type 1 diabetes. As DNA, the CDR3 is TGTGCCAGCAGCTACGGACACGTTAATGAAAAACTGTTTTTT. Residues: CASSYGHVNEKLFF.